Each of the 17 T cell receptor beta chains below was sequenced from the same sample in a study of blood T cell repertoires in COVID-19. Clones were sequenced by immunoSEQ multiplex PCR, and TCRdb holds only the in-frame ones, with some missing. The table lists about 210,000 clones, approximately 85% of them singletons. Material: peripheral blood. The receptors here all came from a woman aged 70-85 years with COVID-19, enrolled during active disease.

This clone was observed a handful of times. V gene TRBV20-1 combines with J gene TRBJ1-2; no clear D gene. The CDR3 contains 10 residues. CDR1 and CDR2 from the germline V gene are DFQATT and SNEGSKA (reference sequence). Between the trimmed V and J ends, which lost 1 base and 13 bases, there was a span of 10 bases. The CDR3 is CSARGGAGTF. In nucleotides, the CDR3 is TGCAGTGCTAGAGGGGGAGCTGGCACCTTC.

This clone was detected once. The CDR3: CASSLPLAGGLEQYF. In DNA form, the CDR3 reads TGTGCCAGCAGTTTGCCCCTAGCGGGAGGGCTCGAGCAGTACTTC. V usage is TRBV28 and J usage is TRBJ2-7; 12 positions match TRBD2. Trimming cost V 3 bases and J 6 bases; bases outside gene matches: 6. This CDR3 has 15 amino acids. Germline CDR1 reads MDHEN; CDR2 reads SYDVKM.

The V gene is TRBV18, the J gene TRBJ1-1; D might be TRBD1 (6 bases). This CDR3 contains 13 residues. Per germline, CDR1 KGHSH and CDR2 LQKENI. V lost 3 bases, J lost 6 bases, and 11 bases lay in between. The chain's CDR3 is CASSPTAGAEAFF. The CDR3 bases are TGTGCCAGCTCACCTACGGCAGGGGCTGAAGCTTTCTTT. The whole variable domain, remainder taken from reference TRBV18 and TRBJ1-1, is NAGVMQNPRHLVRRRGQEARLRCSPMKGHSHVYWYRQLPEEGLKFMVYLQKENIIDESGMPKERFSAEFPKEGPSILRIQQVVRGDSAAYFCASSPTAGAEAFFGQGTRLTVV.

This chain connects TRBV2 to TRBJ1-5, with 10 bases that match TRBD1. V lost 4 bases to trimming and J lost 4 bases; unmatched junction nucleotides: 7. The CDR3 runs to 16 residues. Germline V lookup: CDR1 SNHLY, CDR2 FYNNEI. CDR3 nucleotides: TGTGCCAGCAGTGGTCGACAGGGGGCGTCTAATCAGCCCCAGCATTTT. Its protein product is CASSGRQGASNQPQHF.

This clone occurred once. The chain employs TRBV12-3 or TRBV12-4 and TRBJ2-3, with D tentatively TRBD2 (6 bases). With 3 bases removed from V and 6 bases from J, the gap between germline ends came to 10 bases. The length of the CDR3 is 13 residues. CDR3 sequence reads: CASSFREVDTQYF. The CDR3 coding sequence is TGTGCCAGCAGTTTTAGGGAGGTGGATACGCAGTATTTT.

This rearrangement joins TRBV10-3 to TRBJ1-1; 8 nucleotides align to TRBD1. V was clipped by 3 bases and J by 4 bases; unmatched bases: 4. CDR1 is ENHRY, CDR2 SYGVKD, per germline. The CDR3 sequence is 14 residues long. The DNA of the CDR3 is TGTGCCATCAGTGAAGGACAGGGAATCACTGAAGCTTTCTTT. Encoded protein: CAISEGQGITEAFF.

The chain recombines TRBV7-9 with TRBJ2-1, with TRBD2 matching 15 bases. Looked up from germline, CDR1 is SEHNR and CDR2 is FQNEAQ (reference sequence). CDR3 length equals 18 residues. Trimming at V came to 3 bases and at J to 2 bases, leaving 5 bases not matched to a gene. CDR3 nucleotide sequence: TGTGCCAGCAGCTTCGGGACTAGCGGGAGGAAGGCCTACAATGAGCAGTTCTTC. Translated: CASSFGTSGRKAYNEQFF.

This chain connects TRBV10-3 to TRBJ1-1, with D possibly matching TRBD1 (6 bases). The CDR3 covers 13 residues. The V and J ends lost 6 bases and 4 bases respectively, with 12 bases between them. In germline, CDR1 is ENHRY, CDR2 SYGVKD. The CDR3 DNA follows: TGTGCCATCAGCGGACAGATTGGCACTGAAGCTTTCTTT. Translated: CAISGQIGTEAFF.

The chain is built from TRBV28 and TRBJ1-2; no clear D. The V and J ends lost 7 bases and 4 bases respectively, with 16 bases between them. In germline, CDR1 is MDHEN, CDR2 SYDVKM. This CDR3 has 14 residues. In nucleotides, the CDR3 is TGTGCCAGCACGGTAGACAATAGTTTCTATGGCTACACCTTC. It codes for CASTVDNSFYGYTF.

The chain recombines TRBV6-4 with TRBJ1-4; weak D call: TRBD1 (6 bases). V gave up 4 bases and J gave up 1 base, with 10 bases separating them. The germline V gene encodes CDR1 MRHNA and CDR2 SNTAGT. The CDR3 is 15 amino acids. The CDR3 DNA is TGTGCCAGCAGTGCCCTGACAGGAACTAATGAAAAACTGTTTTTT. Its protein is CASSALTGTNEKLFF.

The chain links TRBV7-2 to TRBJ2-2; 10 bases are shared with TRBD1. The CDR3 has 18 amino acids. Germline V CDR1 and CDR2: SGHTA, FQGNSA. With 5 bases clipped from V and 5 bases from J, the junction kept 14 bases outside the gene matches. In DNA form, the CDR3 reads TGTGCCAGCAGCCTTACAACTCAGGGACAGGGGAAGACCGGGGAGCTGTTTTTT. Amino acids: CASSLTTQGQGKTGELFF.

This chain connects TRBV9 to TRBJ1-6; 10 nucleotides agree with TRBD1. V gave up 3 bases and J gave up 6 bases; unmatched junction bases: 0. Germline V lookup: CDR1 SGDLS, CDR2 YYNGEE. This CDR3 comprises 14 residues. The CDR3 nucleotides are TGTGCCAGCAGCGGGACAGGGGGTAATTCACCCCTCCACTTT. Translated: CASSGTGGNSPLHF.

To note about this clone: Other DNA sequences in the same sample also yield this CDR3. CDR3 coding DNA: TGTGCCAGCTCACCAAAGGGGGACGGCTACACCTTC. This translates into CASSPKGDGYTF. The V and J genes are TRBV18 and TRBJ1-2; the D gene is possibly TRBD1 (6 bases). The CDR3 length is 12 residues. V shed 2 bases and J shed 8 bases, with 9 bases lying between them. Germline CDR1 and CDR2: KGHSH and LQKENI.

CDR3 sequence: CASSIRRGMGNEQFF. DNA for the CDR3: TGTGCCAGTAGTATACGAAGAGGGATGGGGAATGAGCAGTTCTTC. The gene calls are TRBV19 and TRBJ2-1, with TRBD2 as a possible D gene (5 bases). Trimming took off 2 bases at V and 7 bases at J, with 15 bases between the two ends. This CDR3 has 15 amino acids. Per the germline V gene, CDR1 is LNHDA and CDR2 is SQIVND (reference sequence).

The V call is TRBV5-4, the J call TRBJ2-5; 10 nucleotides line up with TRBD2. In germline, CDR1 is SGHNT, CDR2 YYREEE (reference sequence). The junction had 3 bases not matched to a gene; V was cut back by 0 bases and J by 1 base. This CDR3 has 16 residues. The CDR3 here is CASSLAPSGSQETQYF. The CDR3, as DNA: TGTGCCAGCAGCTTGGCGCCTAGCGGGAGCCAAGAGACCCAGTACTTC.

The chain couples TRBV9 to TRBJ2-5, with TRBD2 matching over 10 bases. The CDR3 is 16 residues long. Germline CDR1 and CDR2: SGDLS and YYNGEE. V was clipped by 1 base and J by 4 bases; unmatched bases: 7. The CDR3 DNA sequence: TGTGCCAGCAGCGTAAGTTTTAGCGGGAGGATAGAGACCCAGTACTTC. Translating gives CASSVSFSGRIETQYF.

The CDR3 loop reads CAWSTGLATNEKLFF. The CDR3 DNA reads as TGTGCCTGGAGTACAGGGTTGGCGACTAATGAAAAACTGTTTTTT. V and J are TRBV30 and TRBJ1-4; D perhaps matches TRBD1 (6 bases). V dropped 2 bases and J dropped 2 bases, with 12 bases sitting between them. The CDR3 runs 15 residues. Germline V gene data show CDR1 as GTSNPN and CDR2 as SVGIG (reference sequence).